This is a list of T cell receptor beta chains from one sample in a study of T-cell reconstitution after alpha-beta-depleted transplantation in children. TCRdb re-called the PCR reads through MiXCR, storing one row per CDR3 protein. The sample consists of 610,000 or so distinct CDR3 sequences, 25% to 30% of them appearing once. The sequences come from PBMCs, collected before TCRalphabeta/CD19-depleted stem cell transplant. The receptors shown here come from a boy less than two years old with Wiskott-Aldrich syndrome, due to receive a stem cell transplant. CDR3s include the opening cysteine and the closing phenylalanine or tryptophan. D genes are given only for firm matches. Clone sizes are given selectively: once, few, many, or a class where the clone is expanded.

size,J,V,D,CDR3,DNA
few,TRBJ2-1,TRBV3-1,TRBD2,CASRRTSGFSYNEQFF,TGTGCCAGCAGAAGGACTAGCGGGTTCAGCTACAATGAGCAGTTCTTC
few,TRBJ1-5,TRBV12-3/TRBV12-4,TRBD1,CASSLALSTGGSQPQHF,TGTGCCAGCAGTTTAGCGCTATCCACAGGGGGCAGTCAGCCCCAGCATTTT
few,TRBJ1-2,TRBV5-1,TRBD1,CASSKDRVNYGYTF,TGCGCCAGCAGCAAGGACAGGGTGAACTATGGCTACACCTTC
.,TRBJ2-3,TRBV10-3,.,CAINSGRTDTQYF,TGTGCCATCAACAGCGGTCGCACAGATACGCAGTATTTT
few,TRBJ2-7,TRBV20-1,TRBD2,CSARVAGGGREQYF,TGCAGTGCTAGAGTGGCGGGAGGGGGGAGGGAGCAGTACTTC
.,TRBJ2-2,TRBV3-1,TRBD1,CATRRIQGRRGTGELFF,TGTGCCACCAGGAGGATACAGGGGCGGAGAGGCACCGGGGAGCTGTTTTTT
few,TRBJ1-6,TRBV12-3/TRBV12-4,.,CASSLTLSPLHF,TGTGCCAGCAGTTTGACCCTTTCACCCCTCCACTTT
few,TRBJ1-5,TRBV6-5,.,CASSSDRRGLGPQHF,TGTGCCAGCAGTTCCGACCGACGGGGTCTGGGGCCCCAGCATTTT
few,TRBJ2-1,TRBV20-1,TRBD2,CSALPQLAGAYNEQFF,TGCAGTGCCCTCCCACAGCTAGCGGGAGCCTACAATGAGCAGTTCTTC
.,TRBJ2-1,TRBV7-6,.,CASSLEGFGNEQFF,TGTGCCAGCAGCTTAGAAGGTTTCGGAAATGAGCAGTTCTTC
once,TRBJ2-6,TRBV30,.,CAWGPGPSGANGLTF,TGTGCCTGGGGACCGGGACCATCTGGGGCCAACGGCCTGACTTTC
once,TRBJ1-5,TRBV28,TRBD1,CASSLYDRDGQPQHF,TGTGCCAGCAGTTTATACGACAGGGATGGGCAGCCCCAGCATTTT
.,TRBJ2-2,TRBV10-3,TRBD2,CAISAGTSGTNTGELFF,TGTGCCATCAGTGCTGGGACTAGCGGGACCAACACCGGGGAGCTGTTTTTT
.,TRBJ2-3,TRBV29-1,.,CSVEGGRERNPDTQYF,TGCAGCGTTGAGGGGGGGCGGGAGAGGAATCCAGATACGCAGTATTTT
few,TRBJ1-5,TRBV7-2,TRBD1,CASSLQGTGGQPQHF,TGTGCCAGCAGCTTACAGGGGACAGGGGGTCAGCCCCAGCATTTT
.,TRBJ2-3,TRBV20-1,.,CSARKEGPDTQYF,TGCAGTGCCAGGAAGGAGGGACCAGATACGCAGTATTTT
.,TRBJ1-2,TRBV20-1,.,CSARTPPGYYGYTF,TGCAGTGCTAGGACACCACCGGGATACTATGGCTACACCTTC
.,TRBJ2-3,TRBV20-1,TRBD2,CSAVREGTDTQYF,TGCAGTGCTGTGCGGGAGGGGACAGATACGCAGTATTTT
.,TRBJ2-1,TRBV12-3/TRBV12-4,.,CASSFRRTNLNEQFF,TGTGCCAGCAGCTTCCGCCGGACTAACCTCAATGAGCAGTTCTTC
.,TRBJ2-3,TRBV15,TRBD1,CATSIEGAQGTDTQYF,TGTGCCACCAGCATAGAGGGGGCGCAGGGCACAGATACGCAGTATTTT